This T cell receptor beta chain appears in the sequencing data of a study of blood T cell repertoires in COVID-19. Germline values: CDR1 SNHLY, CDR2 FYNNEI. The V gene lost 3 bases and the J gene lost 7 bases, with 15 bases spanning the gap. The CDR3 is made up of 14 amino acids. TCRdb's table, derived via immunoSEQ multiplex PCR, lists solely in-frame clones and lacks some. The table lists roughly 100,000 clones, roughly nine tenths of them singletons. This chain uses TRBV2 with TRBJ1-1; D perhaps matches TRBD1 (5 bases). The sequenced sample was peripheral blood. The receptor's source is a man aged 50 or older with acute or convalescent COVID-19. The CDR3 here is CASSEFQGVVEAFF. The DNA of the CDR3 is TGTGCCAGCAGTGAGTTCCAGGGTGTGGTTGAAGCTTTCTTT.